A single sample is the source of the 16 T cell receptor beta chains below, sequenced in a study of CD8 T cells in ankylosing spondylitis. TCRdb processed the 5' RACE reads anew with MiXCR; each CDR3 protein has one entry. The data show 150,000 or so distinct CDR3 sequences, with roughly 11% seen just once and 25% to 35% held by the top ten. The source material was blood, either unsorted or a sorted T cell fraction (not recorded which). Receptors originate from a male donor with ankylosing spondylitis or in good health (not recorded which).

This clonotype was found many times. This rearrangement joins TRBV11-1 to TRBJ2-1, with 10 bases fitting TRBD2. CDR1 SGHAT and CDR2 FQDESV come from the germline V gene (reference sequence). The length of the CDR3 is 16 residues. The junction had 7 bases not matched to a gene; V was cut back by 6 bases and J by 2 bases. The CDR3 DNA reads as TGTGCCAGCAGTTCGAGACTAGCGGGTACCTACAATGAGCAGTTCTTC. The encoded protein is CASSSRLAGTYNEQFF. Filled out from reference TRBV11-1 and TRBJ2-1, the complete variable domain reads EAEVAQSPRYKITEKSQAVAFWCDPISGHATLYWYRQILGQGPELLVQFQDESVVDDSQLPKDRFSAERLKGVDSTLKIQPAELGDSAMYLCASSSRLAGTYNEQFFGPGTRLTVL.

This clonotype was observed a handful of times. The chain employs TRBV6-1 and TRBJ1-5; 9 bases match TRBD1. J was trimmed by 2 bases and V by 6 bases; bases with no gene match: 8. Germline-derived CDR1 and CDR2 are MNHNS and SASEGT. The CDR3 is 16 amino acids. The CDR3 DNA is TGTGCCAGCAGAAGGACAGGGGCTTATGGCAATCAGCCCCAGCATTTT. This translates into CASRRTGAYGNQPQHF.

Many counts were recorded for this clonotype. V usage is TRBV4-3 and J usage is TRBJ1-6, with D possibly matching TRBD1 (6 bases). The V gene lost 1 base and the J gene lost 10 bases, with 14 bases spanning the gap. Germline CDR1 LGHNA, CDR2 YSLEER. The CDR3 totals 15 residues. CDR3 DNA sequence: TGCGCCAGCAGCCAAGGGGGGGCGAGTAAGTCACCCCTCCACTTT. Translated: CASSQGGASKSPLHF.

This clonotype was seen more than once but under ten times. The CDR3 loop reads CASKTSGREEQFF. DNA of the CDR3: TGTGCCAGCAAGACTAGCGGGAGGGAGGAGCAGTTCTTC. The chain uses TRBV3-1 and TRBJ2-1, with 14 nucleotides matching TRBD2. The CDR3 consists of 13 residues. Trimming took 7 bases from V and 10 from J; bases not matched to a gene: 3. CDR1 is LGHDT and CDR2 is YNNKEL in the germline V gene (reference sequence).

A few counts support this clonotype. One junction end disagrees with the germline gene, perhaps due to a read error. In nucleotides, the CDR3 is TGTGCCAGCAGCCAAGAGCTGGACTCCCACGAGCAGTACTTC. It translates to CASSQELDSHEQYF. This chain connects TRBV14 to TRBJ2-7, with D possibly TRBD2 on 5 matching bases. This CDR3 has 14 residues. Germline V gene lookup returns CDR1 SGHDN and CDR2 FVKESK.

This clonotype was detected many times. V and J are TRBV5-1 and TRBJ2-7; TRBD2 agrees at 10 bases. The CDR3 is made up of 14 amino acids. Trimming removed 2 bases from V and 5 bases from J; junction bases left unmatched: 4. Germline-derived CDR1 and CDR2 are SGHRS and YFSETQ. Here the CDR3 DNA reads TGCGCCAGCAGCTTCCGCAGCGGGGGGGACGAGCAGTACTTC. Translation: CASSFRSGGDEQYF.

This clonotype was detected only a few times. The chain employs TRBV18 and TRBJ2-3, with a tentative D call TRBD1 (6 bases). CDR1 KGHSH and CDR2 LQKENI come from the germline V gene. The V end lost 5 bases, the J end lost 3 bases, and 18 bases lay between the germline ends. This CDR3 is built from 16 residues. In DNA, the CDR3 is TGTGCCAGCTCATCTAAACAGGGTCTTGGGACAGATACGCAGTATTTT. It is translated as CASSSKQGLGTDTQYF.

This sequence joins TRBV7-6 and TRBJ1-6; no definite D call. V lost 1 base to trimming and J lost 8 bases, with 6 bases between them. Germline V gene sequence: CDR1 SGHVS, CDR2 FNYEAQ. The CDR3 length is 13 residues. The CDR3 coding sequence is TGTGCCAGCAGCTTAGGCGCTGATTCACCCCTCCACTTT. Amino acid sequence: CASSLGADSPLHF.

This clonotype was counted at least ten times. The chain employs TRBV12-3 or TRBV12-4 and TRBJ2-1; 8 bases match TRBD1. CDR3 length equals 14 residues. Trimming removed 7 bases from V and 2 bases from J; junction bases left unmatched: 4. The CDR3 DNA is TGTGCCAGCACCGGGACAGGCCCCTACAATGAGCAGTTCTTC. This sequence encodes CASTGTGPYNEQFF.

This clonotype was seen repeatedly, ten times or more. The CDR3: CASSSLSKETQYF. DNA for the CDR3: TGTGCCAGCAGTTCCTTGAGTAAAGAGACCCAGTACTTC. The V gene is TRBV27, the J gene TRBJ2-5, with no clear D. V dropped 4 bases and J dropped 3 bases, with 9 bases sitting between them. Germline V gene data show CDR1 as MNHEY and CDR2 as SMNVEV (reference sequence). This CDR3 has 13 amino acids.

There are many counts of this clonotype. V and J are TRBV9 and TRBJ1-1; D remains ambiguous. The CDR3 runs 16 residues. The V gene's germline CDR1 is SGDLS and CDR2 YYNGEE. V shed 2 bases and J shed 4 bases, with 18 bases lying between them. Written as DNA, the CDR3 is TGTGCCAGCAGCGTTGGGGTTAAGCTTGCGCGCACTGAAGCTTTCTTT. Translating it yields CASSVGVKLARTEAFF.

The chain joins TRBV12-3 or TRBV12-4 to TRBJ2-1, with D hard to call. The CDR3 runs 11 residues. V lost 6 bases and J 10 bases, leaving 10 bases between the germline ends. The CDR3 loop reads CASSLWYEQFF. Here the CDR3 DNA reads TGTGCCAGCAGCCTTTGGTACGAGCAGTTCTTC.

This clonotype was counted at least ten times. The rearrangement uses TRBV7-8 and TRBJ2-5; possibly TRBD2 for D (6 bases). Trimming removed 1 base from V and 5 bases from J, with 11 bases in between. The CDR3 is made up of 14 amino acids. Germline V gives CDR1 SGHVS, CDR2 FQNEAQ. CDR3 DNA: TGTGCCAGCAGCTTAGTGGTTGGAGGGGAGACCCAGTACTTC. Translating it yields CASSLVVGGETQYF. Full variable domain (outside the CDR3, taken from reference TRBV7-8 and TRBJ2-5): GAGVSQSPRYKVAKRGQDVALRCDPISGHVSLFWYQQALGQGPEFLTYFQNEAQLDKSGLPSDRFFAERPEGSVSTLKIQRTQQEDSAVYLCASSLVVGGETQYFGPGTRLLVL.

The sample holds many counts of this clonotype. One end of the junction is discordant with germline, which a read error may explain. V gene TRBV3-1 combines with J gene TRBJ1-2, with D perhaps matching TRBD1 (6 bases). Germline V gives CDR1 LGHDT, CDR2 YNNKEL (reference sequence). This CDR3 region has 14 residues. CDR3 nucleotides: TGTGCCAGCACCCAAGACCAGGGGTACGCTGGCTACACCTTC. This gives the protein CASTQDQGYAGYTF.

This chain joins TRBV6-1 and TRBJ2-7; maybe TRBD2 (6 bases). With 5 bases removed from V and 1 base from J, the gap between germline ends came to 18 bases. The CDR3 contains 16 residues. Germline loops: CDR1 MNHNS, CDR2 SASEGT. CDR3 DNA: TGTGCCAGCAGTCCAAACCTCGGGGGTAGTTCCTACGAGCAGTACTTC. Protein product: CASSPNLGGSSYEQYF.

The chain links TRBV12-3 or TRBV12-4 to TRBJ2-7; D assignment may be TRBD1 or TRBD2 (5 bases each). The CDR3 extends over 13 amino acids. Between the trimmed V and J ends, which lost 8 bases and 2 bases, there was a span of 13 bases. The CDR3 region is CASGRDRTYEQYF. DNA for the CDR3: TGTGCCAGCGGCCGGGACCGGACCTACGAGCAGTACTTC.